This is a list of T cell receptor beta chains from one sample in a study of identical twins. TCRdb independently ran MiXCR on the 5' RACE reads; one entry per CDR3 protein. The sample has some 660,000 distinct CDR3 sequences, less than 10% seen once; the top ten hold approximately 0.96%. This same sample was also taken into another study, of yellow fever vaccine responses in identical twins.

Material for sequencing was PBMCs. These receptors were collected from a woman in her late teens or twenties in good health. Each CDR3 is given with its conserved first and last residue. D genes are given only for firm matches. Size values are once, few and many counts, or a class for expanded clones, and some rows have none.

CDR3,DNA,size,D,J,V
CAISETSGSSYEQYF,TGTGCCATCAGTGAGACTAGCGGGAGCTCCTACGAGCAGTACTTC,many,TRBD2,TRBJ2-7,TRBV10-3
CASSLVSGGTEQFF,TGCGCCAGCAGCTTGGTTTCTGGGGGAACTGAGCAGTTCTTC,many,-,TRBJ2-1,TRBV5-1
CASSQAGQGIQYF,TGCGCCAGCAGCCAAGCGGGACAGGGGATTCAGTACTTC,-,TRBD1,TRBJ2-4,TRBV4-1
CASSLKGGGSPLEQYF,TGTGCCAGCAGCTTGAAAGGTGGAGGGAGCCCCCTCGAGCAGTACTTC,-,-,TRBJ2-7,TRBV7-2
CASRWPRSSGDTNTGELFF,TGTGCCAGCAGGTGGCCCCGAAGCAGCGGGGACACAAACACCGGGGAGCTGTTTTTT,-,-,TRBJ2-2,TRBV25-1
CASSLLTGGIETQYF,TGTGCCAGCAGTTTATTGACAGGGGGCATAGAGACCCAGTACTTC,-,TRBD1,TRBJ2-5,TRBV27
CASKRQGASTDTQYF,TGTGCCAGCAAAAGACAGGGGGCAAGCACAGATACGCAGTATTTT,few,TRBD1,TRBJ2-3,TRBV2
CASSKTGTPNNEQFF,TGCGCCAGCAGTAAAACCGGGACACCAAACAATGAGCAGTTCTTC,-,-,TRBJ2-1,TRBV10-1
CASSSVWLTSGAPESYEQYF,TGTGCCAGCAGTTCAGTCTGGCTTACTAGCGGGGCCCCGGAGTCCTACGAGCAGTACTTC,-,TRBD2,TRBJ2-7,TRBV6-2/TRBV6-3
CASSLGDRASYEQYF,TGTGCCAGCAGCTTAGGAGACAGGGCCTCCTACGAGCAGTACTTC,few,TRBD1,TRBJ2-7,TRBV7-2
CASSLAGSTRGYTF,TGTGCCAGCAGCTTAGCCGGGAGTACTAGGGGCTACACCTTC,few,-,TRBJ1-2,TRBV7-9
CASSSLPGLATDTQYF,TGTGCCAGCAGTTCCCTCCCGGGACTAGCCACAGATACGCAGTATTTT,many,TRBD2,TRBJ2-3,TRBV7-2
CSPGAGEQFF,TGCAGCCCGGGGGCTGGCGAGCAGTTCTTC,few,-,TRBJ2-1,TRBV20-1
CATGQNNSPLHF,TGTGCCACAGGACAGAATAATTCACCCCTCCACTTT,many,-,TRBJ1-6,TRBV6-5
CASSDDREDTIYF,TGTGCCAGCAGTGACGACAGGGAGGACACCATATATTTT,-,TRBD1,TRBJ1-3,TRBV2
CASSQELEQETQYF,TGTGCCAGCAGCCAAGAATTAGAACAAGAGACCCAGTACTTC,few,-,TRBJ2-5,TRBV3-1
CASSQATHRVSSYNEQFF,TGCGCCAGCAGCCAAGCTACCCACAGGGTTAGCTCCTACAATGAGCAGTTCTTC,once,-,TRBJ2-1,TRBV4-1
CASSRRGRYEQFF,TGTGCCAGCAGCCGTCGGGGGAGATATGAGCAGTTCTTC,many,-,TRBJ2-1,TRBV7-2
CASRLGTGNQPQHF,TGTGCCAGCAGGTTAGGGACAGGGAATCAGCCCCAGCATTTT,-,TRBD1,TRBJ1-5,TRBV7-2
CSATDDDPYEQYF,TGCAGTGCTACAGATGACGATCCCTACGAGCAGTACTTC,few,-,TRBJ2-7,TRBV20-1
CASSQHAPRGTGIYEQYF,TGCGCCAGCAGCCAACACGCACCAAGGGGGACAGGGATCTACGAGCAGTACTTC,-,TRBD1,TRBJ2-7,TRBV4-3